This entry concerns a single T cell receptor beta chain. Its cognate antigen is unknown. This entry comes from a study of pediatric ulcerative colitis. Whole-study results and caveats: Rectal pinch biopsies may have included blood-derived T cells, especially in patients with overt colitis. Rectal repertoires separated controls, mild-moderate and acute severe colitis. Ulcerative colitis patients shared more blood-rectal clones than controls.

Sequencing used immunoSEQ multiplex PCR; TCRdb keeps in-frame clones, though not all of them. The sample records about 35,000 clones, about 81% being singletons. One to two pinch biopsies were taken from the rectum during colonoscopy. The diagnostic colonoscopy in ulcerative colitis patients preceded any immunosuppressive treatment. The germline V gene encodes CDR1 SEHNR and CDR2 FQNEAQ (reference sequence). The CDR3 sequence is 14 residues long. Between the trimmed V and J ends, which lost 2 bases and 5 bases, there was a span of 12 bases. This chain connects TRBV7-9 to TRBJ1-2; the D is unclear. The source material was gut tissue. This TCR was recovered from a boy aged 5-17 years with mild ulcerative colitis. This CDR3 reads CASSLTEAPYGYTF. The DNA for the CDR3 is TGTGCCAGCAGCTTAACAGAAGCCCCTTATGGCTACACCTTC.